The source of this T cell receptor beta chain is a study of cytomegalovirus exposure and HLA in healthy donors. General observations from the study: Among the CMV-associated chains, three were confirmed in vitro as specific for CMV antigens. Highly shared sequence variants in one cluster were likely a sequencing artifact. Solely CMV serostatus was available to characterize immune exposure.

This clone occurred a few times. Its antigen is unidentified. Use of 60 Vbeta and 13 Jbeta primers characterized the PCR. The data were produced by immunoSEQ multiplex PCR, yet TCRdb's version contains in-frame clones alone and is incomplete. This table has 100,000 to 140,000 clones, 74% appearing once. The V end was cut by 2 bases, the J end by 9 bases, with 13 bases between. There are 13 residues in the CDR3. Germline V CDR1 and CDR2: MGHRA, YSYEKL. V gene TRBV4-1 combines with J gene TRBJ1-1; possible D gene TRBD1, 5 bases. This sequence was found in a woman aged 40 to 50 in good health and CMV-seropositive. Sequenced input: PBMCs. The CDR3 DNA follows: TGCGCCAGCAGCCAAAGCGCCCCAGGGAAAGCTTTCTTT. Translation gives CASSQSAPGKAFF.